This TCR beta chain appears in the sequencing data of a study of T cells in Graves' hyperthyroidism and ophthalmopathy. Study-level points and caveats: Model predictions of ophthalmopathy came a median 6.5 months before onset. Most clonotypes expanded in thyroid above 0.001 were likewise present in blood.

The CDR3 is 10 residues long, counting both termini. Germline V gives CDR1 SGHRS, CDR2 YFSETQ. For this clonotype: The antigen is not known. It is likely a read error, because the conserved phenylalanine at the end of the CDR3 is missing. No DNA is shown, since the ends of the CDR3 on it are uncertain; the CDR3 is the one TCRdb lists.

Uncontrolled infection, other autoimmune disease, pregnancy or lactation barred patients from enrollment. RNA transcripts provided the source from which TCR beta CDR3 regions were amplified. With the HTBI primer set, the TCR CDR3 went through a first round of RT-PCR. MiXCR was run by TCRdb on the multiplex PCR reads, yielding one entry per CDR3 protein. The data contain 500,000 to 600,000 distinct CDR3 sequences, 40% to 50% of them singletons. This chain links TRBV5-1 with TRBJ2-2; the D segment call TRBD2 is taken from the table without a DNA check. This receptor was identified in an adult woman with Graves' disease, either hyperthyroidism or ophthalmopathy (not recorded which). The sequencing input was peripheral blood or thyroid tissue (not recorded which). CDR3 protein: CASSLVGGLA.